This TCR beta chain comes out of a study of T cells in Graves' hyperthyroidism and ophthalmopathy. General study results and limits: Before onset, ophthalmopathy was predicted by the model a median roughly 6.4 months earlier. A model using 13 V-J features told ophthalmopathy apart from stable hyperthyroidism.

This clonotype came up many times. What it binds is unknown. The CDR3 has 14 amino acids. V dropped 3 bases and J dropped 4 bases, with 11 bases sitting between them. Germline CDR1 is KGHSH and CDR2 is LQKENI. The CDR3 regions of TCR beta were amplified from RNA transcripts. Initially, a first-round RT-PCR of the TCR CDR3 employed the HTBI primer set. Via MiXCR, TCRdb re-called the multiplex PCR reads, giving one row per CDR3 protein. The sample records 300,000 to 400,000 distinct CDR3 sequences, roughly 21% being singletons. This receptor was taken from a woman in her fifties or sixties with Graves' hyperthyroidism. The chain joins TRBV18 to TRBJ2-3, with D uncertain. The sample comprised blood. In DNA, the CDR3 is TGTGCCAGCTCACCGGTCCCCTTGGCAGATACGCAGTATTTT. The encoded protein is CASSPVPLADTQYF.